The present T cell receptor (beta chain) was sequenced within a study of blood T cell repertoires in COVID-19. In germline, CDR1 is MGHDK, CDR2 SYGVNS. Trimming left V 1 base short and J 8 bases short, with 14 bases between. CDR3 length: 14 residues. The assay was immunoSEQ multiplex PCR, and TCRdb's table has in-frame clones only and misses some. The sample has 250,000 to 400,000 clones, under 90% seen once. This sequence joins TRBV25-1 and TRBJ1-1; no clear D. The sample was peripheral blood. The clonotype comes from a woman aged 30 to 39 with COVID-19, enrolled during active disease. CDR3 in amino acids: CASSEFAGGREAFF. For the CDR3, the DNA is TGTGCCAGCAGTGAATTCGCGGGAGGAAGAGAAGCTTTCTTT.